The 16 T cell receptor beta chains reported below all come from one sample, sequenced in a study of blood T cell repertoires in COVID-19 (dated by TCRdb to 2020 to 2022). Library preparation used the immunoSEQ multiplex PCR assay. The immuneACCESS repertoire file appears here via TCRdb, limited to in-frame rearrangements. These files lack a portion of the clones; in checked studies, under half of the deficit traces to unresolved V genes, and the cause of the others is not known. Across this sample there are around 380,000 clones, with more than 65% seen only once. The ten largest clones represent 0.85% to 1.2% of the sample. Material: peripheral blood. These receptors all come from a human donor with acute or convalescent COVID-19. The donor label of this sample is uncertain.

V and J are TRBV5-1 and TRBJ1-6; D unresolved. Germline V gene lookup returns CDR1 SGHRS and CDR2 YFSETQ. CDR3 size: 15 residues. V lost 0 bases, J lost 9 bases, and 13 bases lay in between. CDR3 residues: CASSLVPIGSSPLHF. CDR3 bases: TGCGCCAGCAGCTTGGTCCCGATCGGGTCTTCACCCCTCCACTTT.

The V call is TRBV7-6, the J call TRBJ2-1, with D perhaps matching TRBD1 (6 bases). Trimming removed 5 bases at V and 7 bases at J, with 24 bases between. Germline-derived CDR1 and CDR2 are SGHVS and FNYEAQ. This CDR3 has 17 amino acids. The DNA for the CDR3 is TGTGCCAGCAGCCCTTGGCTATCGGGCAGGGGCTCTAATGAGCAGTTCTTC. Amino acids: CASSPWLSGRGSNEQFF.

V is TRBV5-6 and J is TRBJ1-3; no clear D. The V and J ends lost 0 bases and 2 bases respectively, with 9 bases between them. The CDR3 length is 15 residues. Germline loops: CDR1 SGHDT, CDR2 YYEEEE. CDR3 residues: CASSLAVLTGNTIYF. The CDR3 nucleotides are TGTGCCAGCAGCTTGGCCGTTTTAACTGGAAACACCATATATTTT. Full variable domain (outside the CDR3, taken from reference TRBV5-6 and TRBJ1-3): DAGVTQSPTHLIKTRGQQVTLRCSPKSGHDTVSWYQQALGQGPQFIFQYYEEEERQRGNFPDRFSGHQFPNYSSELNVNALLLGDSALYLCASSLAVLTGNTIYFGEGSWLTVV.

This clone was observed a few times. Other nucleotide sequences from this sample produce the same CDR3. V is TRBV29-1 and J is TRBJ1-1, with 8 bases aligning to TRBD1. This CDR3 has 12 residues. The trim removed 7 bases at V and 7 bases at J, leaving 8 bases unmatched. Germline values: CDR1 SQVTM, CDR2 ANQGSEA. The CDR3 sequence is CSADRESREAFF. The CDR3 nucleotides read TGCAGCGCGGACAGGGAATCCCGTGAAGCTTTCTTT.

CDR3 region: CASSGAQGRNTEAFF. The CDR3 nucleotides read TGCGCCAGCAGCGGGGCACAGGGGCGGAACACTGAAGCTTTCTTT. J is TRBJ1-1 and V is TRBV5-1; TRBD1 matches 7 bases. CDR1 and CDR2 (germline): SGHRS, YFSETQ. This CDR3 spans 15 amino acids. Trimming removed 4 bases from V and 1 base from J; junction bases left unmatched: 7. Together with reference TRBV5-1 and TRBJ1-1, the CDR3 gives the full variable domain: KAGVTQTPRYLIKTRGQQVTLSCSPISGHRSVSWYQQTPGQGLQFLFEYFSETQRNKGNFPGRFSGRQFSNSRSEMNVSTLELGDSALYLCASSGAQGRNTEAFFGQGTRLTVV.

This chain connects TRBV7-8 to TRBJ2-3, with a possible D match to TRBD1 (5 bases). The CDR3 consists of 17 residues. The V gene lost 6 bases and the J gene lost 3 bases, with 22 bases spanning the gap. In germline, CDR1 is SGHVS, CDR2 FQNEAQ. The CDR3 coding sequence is TGTGCCAGCAGTTCCCTCTGGGCCGGCAGGGTGACAGATACGCAGTATTTT. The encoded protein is CASSSLWAGRVTDTQYF.

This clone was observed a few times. CDR3 sequence (DNA): TGTGCCAGCAGCTTACCGGGACAGGGGAGTTATACTAATGAAAAACTGTTTTTT. It specifies CASSLPGQGSYTNEKLFF. V usage is TRBV7-9 and J usage is TRBJ1-4, with 10 bases aligning to TRBD1. The V gene's germline CDR1 is SEHNR and CDR2 FQNEAQ (reference sequence). With V trimmed by 2 bases and J by 2 bases, 8 bases remained unmatched. CDR3 length: 18 amino acids.

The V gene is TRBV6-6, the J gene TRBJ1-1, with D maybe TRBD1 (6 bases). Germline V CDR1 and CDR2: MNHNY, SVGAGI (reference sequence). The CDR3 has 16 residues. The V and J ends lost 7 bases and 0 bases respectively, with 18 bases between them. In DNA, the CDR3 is TGTGCCAGCAATCTCCAGGGGACGGTTGTGAACACTGAAGCTTTCTTT. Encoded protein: CASNLQGTVVNTEAFF.

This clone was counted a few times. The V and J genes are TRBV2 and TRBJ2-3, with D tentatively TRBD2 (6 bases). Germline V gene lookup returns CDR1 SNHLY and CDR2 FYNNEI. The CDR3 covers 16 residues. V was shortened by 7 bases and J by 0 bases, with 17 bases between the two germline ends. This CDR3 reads CASNHRLEPSTDTQYF. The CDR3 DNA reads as TGTGCCAGCAATCATAGACTAGAACCTAGCACAGATACGCAGTATTTT.

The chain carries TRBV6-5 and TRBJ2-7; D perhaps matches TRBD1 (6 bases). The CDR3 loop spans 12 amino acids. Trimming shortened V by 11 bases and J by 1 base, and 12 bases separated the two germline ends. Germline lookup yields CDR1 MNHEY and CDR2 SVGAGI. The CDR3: CAVQGASYEQYF. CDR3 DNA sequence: TGTGCCGTACAGGGAGCTTCCTACGAGCAGTACTTC.

The CDR3 DNA sequence: TGTGCCAGCAGCCAAGCCCCGACAGGAGTCGCCGGGGAGCTGTTTTTT. It encodes CASSQAPTGVAGELFF. This chain joins TRBV3-1 (or the pseudogene TRBV3-2) and TRBJ2-2; weak D call: TRBD1 (6 bases). Trimming stripped 1 base from V and 6 bases from J, with 15 bases between. The CDR3 has 16 residues. Germline V lookup: CDR1 LGHDT, CDR2 YNNKEL (reference sequence).

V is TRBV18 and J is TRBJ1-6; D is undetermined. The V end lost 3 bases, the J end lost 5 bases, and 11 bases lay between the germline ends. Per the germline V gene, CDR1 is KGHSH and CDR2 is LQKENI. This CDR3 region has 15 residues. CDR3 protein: CASSPERRNNSPLHF. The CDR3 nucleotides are TGTGCCAGCTCACCGGAGAGAAGGAATAATTCACCCCTCCACTTT.

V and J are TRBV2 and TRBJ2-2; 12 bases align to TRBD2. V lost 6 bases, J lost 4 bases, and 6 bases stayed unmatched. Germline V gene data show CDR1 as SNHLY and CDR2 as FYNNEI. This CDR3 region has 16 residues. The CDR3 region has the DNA TGTGCCAGCAGGGGGTCTAGCGGGAGGGCCACCGGGGAGCTGTTTTTT. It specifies CASRGSSGRATGELFF.

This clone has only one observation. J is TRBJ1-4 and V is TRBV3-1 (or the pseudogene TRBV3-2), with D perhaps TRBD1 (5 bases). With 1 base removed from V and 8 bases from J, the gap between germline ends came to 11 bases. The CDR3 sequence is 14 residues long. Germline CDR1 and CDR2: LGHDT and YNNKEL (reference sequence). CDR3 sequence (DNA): TGTGCCAGCAGCCAAGGGGGGGTGCGGGAAAAACTGTTTTTT. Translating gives CASSQGGVREKLFF.

The CDR3 protein is CASRGAGTSGNNEQFF. CDR3 DNA sequence: TGCGCCAGCAGAGGGGCCGGGACTAGCGGAAACAATGAGCAGTTCTTC. This rearrangement joins TRBV5-1 to TRBJ2-1; 11 bases align to TRBD2. The CDR3 runs to 16 residues. J gave up 5 bases and V 5 bases, and 9 bases lay outside the gene matches. Germline lookup yields CDR1 SGHRS and CDR2 YFSETQ.

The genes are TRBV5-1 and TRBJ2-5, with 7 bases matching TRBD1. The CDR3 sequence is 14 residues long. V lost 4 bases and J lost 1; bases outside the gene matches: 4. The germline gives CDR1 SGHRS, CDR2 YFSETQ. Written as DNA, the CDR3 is TGCGCCAGCAGCCCAGGGACAGCCCAAGAGACCCAGTACTTC. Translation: CASSPGTAQETQYF.